Shown below are 5 T cell receptor beta chains from a single sample sequenced in a study of control samples from healthy donors and cancer patients. TCRdb's table, derived via immunoSEQ multiplex PCR, lists solely in-frame clones and lacks some. The table lists about 110,000 clones, about 80% of them singletons. Sequencing was performed on blood. The receptor set was obtained from a man aged 18-30 years in good health.

The chain is built from TRBV28 and TRBJ1-2; D is possibly TRBD1 (6 bases). The V end was cut by 1 base, the J end by 2 bases, with 14 bases between. The CDR3 consists of 16 residues. Germline values: CDR1 MDHEN, CDR2 SYDVKM. The CDR3 region has the DNA TGTGCCAGCAGTTTATACACAGGGTACTCAAACTATGGCTACACCTTC. As protein: CASSLYTGYSNYGYTF.

The rearrangement links TRBV7-2 to TRBJ2-7, with D perhaps being TRBD1 or TRBD2 (5 bases each). From germline, CDR1 is SGHTA and CDR2 FQGNSA. The CDR3 consists of 14 residues. V lost 5 bases, J lost 6 bases, and 17 bases lay in between. The CDR3 coding sequence is TGTGCCAGCAGCGTAGTGGGGGTGTCTGCCGAGCAGTACTTC. It is translated as CASSVVGVSAEQYF.

This rearrangement joins TRBV15 to TRBJ1-5, with TRBD1 identical over 7 bases. Trimming at V came to 0 bases and at J to 2 bases, leaving 1 base not matched to a gene. This CDR3 is 15 amino acids long. CDR1 and CDR2 (germline): LNHNV, YYDKDF (reference sequence). Here the CDR3 DNA reads TGTGCCACCAGCAGAGATGGGACAGGCAATCAGCCCCAGCATTTT. Its protein product is CATSRDGTGNQPQHF.

This rearrangement joins TRBV5-1 to TRBJ2-5, with a possible D match to TRBD1 (6 bases). The ends were cut back, 4 bases at V and 2 bases at J, with 12 bases in the middle. Germline CDR1 SGHRS, CDR2 YFSETQ. The CDR3 contains 14 residues. The CDR3 DNA reads TGCGCCAGCAGCAGGCGGCAGGGGCAAGAGACCCAGTACTTC. Translating it yields CASSRRQGQETQYF.

The table lists this clone with a few counts. The rearrangement joins TRBV7-6 to TRBJ1-1; no clear D. Trimming removed 8 bases at V and 3 bases at J, with 13 bases between. Germline V lookup: CDR1 SGHVS, CDR2 FNYEAQ. The CDR3 has 13 amino acids. The CDR3 DNA follows: TGTGCCAGCCGCTCGGGAAGGGACACTGAAGCTTTCTTT. Its protein is CASRSGRDTEAFF.